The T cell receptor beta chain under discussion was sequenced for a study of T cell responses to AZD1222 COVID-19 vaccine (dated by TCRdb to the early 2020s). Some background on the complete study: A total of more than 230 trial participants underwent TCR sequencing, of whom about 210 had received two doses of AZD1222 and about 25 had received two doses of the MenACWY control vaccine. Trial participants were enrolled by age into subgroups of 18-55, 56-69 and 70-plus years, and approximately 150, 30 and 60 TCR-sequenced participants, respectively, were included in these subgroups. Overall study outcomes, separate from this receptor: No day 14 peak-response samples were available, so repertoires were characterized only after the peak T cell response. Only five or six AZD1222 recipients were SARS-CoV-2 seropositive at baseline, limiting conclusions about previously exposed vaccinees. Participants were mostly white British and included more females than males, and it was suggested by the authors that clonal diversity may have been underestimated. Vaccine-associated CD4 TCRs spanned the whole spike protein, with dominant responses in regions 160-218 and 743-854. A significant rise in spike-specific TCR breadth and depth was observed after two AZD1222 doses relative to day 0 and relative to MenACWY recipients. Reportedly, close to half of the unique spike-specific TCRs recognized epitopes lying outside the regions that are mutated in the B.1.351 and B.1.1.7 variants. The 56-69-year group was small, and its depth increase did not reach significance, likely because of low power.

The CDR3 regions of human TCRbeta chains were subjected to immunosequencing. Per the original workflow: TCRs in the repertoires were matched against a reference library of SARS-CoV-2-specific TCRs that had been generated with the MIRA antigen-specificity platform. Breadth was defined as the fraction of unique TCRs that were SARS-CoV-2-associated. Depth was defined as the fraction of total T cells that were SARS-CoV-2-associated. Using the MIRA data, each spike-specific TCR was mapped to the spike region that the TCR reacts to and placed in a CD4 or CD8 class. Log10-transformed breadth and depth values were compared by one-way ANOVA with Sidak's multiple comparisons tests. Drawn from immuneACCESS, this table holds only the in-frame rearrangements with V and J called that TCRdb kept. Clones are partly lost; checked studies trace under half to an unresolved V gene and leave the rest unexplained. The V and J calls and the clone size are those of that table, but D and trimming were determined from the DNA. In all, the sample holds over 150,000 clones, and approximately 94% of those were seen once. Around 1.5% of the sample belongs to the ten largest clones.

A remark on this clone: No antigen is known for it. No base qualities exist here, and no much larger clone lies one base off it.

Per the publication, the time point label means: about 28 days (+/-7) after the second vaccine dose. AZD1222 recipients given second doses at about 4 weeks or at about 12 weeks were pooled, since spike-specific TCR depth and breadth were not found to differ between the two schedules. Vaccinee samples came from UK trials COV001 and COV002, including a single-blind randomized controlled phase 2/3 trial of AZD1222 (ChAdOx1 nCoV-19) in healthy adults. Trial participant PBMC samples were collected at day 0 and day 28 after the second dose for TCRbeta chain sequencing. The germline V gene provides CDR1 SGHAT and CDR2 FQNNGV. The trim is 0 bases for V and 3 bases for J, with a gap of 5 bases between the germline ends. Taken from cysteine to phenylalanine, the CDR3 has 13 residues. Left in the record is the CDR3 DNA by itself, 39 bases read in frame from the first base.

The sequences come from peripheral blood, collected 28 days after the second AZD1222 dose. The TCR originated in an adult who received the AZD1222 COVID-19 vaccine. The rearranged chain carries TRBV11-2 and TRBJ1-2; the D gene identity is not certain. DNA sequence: TGTGCCAGCAGCTTAGATCTGGACTATGGCTACACCTTC. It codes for CASSLDLDYGYTF.